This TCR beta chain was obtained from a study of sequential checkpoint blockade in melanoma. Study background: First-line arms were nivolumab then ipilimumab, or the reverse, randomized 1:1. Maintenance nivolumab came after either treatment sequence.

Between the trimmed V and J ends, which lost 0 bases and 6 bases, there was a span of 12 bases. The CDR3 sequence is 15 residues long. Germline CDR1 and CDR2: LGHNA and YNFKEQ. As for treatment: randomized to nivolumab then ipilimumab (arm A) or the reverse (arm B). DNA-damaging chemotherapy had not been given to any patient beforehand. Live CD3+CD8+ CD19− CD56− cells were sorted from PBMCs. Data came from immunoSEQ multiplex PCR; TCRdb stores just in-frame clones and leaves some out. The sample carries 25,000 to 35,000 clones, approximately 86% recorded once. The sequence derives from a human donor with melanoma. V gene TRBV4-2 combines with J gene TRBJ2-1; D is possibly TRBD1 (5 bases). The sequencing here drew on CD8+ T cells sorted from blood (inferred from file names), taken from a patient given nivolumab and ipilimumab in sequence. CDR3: CASSQEWGEANEQFF. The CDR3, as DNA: TGTGCCAGCAGCCAAGAGTGGGGCGAGGCCAATGAGCAGTTCTTC.